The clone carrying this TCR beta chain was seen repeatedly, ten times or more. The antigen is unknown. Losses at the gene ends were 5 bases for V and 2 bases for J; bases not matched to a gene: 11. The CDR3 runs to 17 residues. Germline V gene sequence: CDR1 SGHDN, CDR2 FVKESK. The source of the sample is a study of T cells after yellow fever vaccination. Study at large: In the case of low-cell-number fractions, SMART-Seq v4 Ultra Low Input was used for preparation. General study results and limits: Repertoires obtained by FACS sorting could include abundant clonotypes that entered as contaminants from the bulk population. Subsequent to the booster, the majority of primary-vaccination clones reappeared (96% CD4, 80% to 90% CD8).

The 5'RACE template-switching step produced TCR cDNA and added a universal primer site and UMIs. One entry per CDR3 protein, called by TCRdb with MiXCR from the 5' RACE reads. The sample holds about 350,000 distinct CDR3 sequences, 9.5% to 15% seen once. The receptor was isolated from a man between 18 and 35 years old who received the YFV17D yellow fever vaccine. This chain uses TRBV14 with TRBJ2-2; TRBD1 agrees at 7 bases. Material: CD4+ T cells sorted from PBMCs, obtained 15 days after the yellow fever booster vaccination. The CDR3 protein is CASSLRSGTVNTGELFF. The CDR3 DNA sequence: TGTGCCAGCAGCTTGAGGTCGGGGACAGTAAACACCGGGGAGCTGTTTTTT.